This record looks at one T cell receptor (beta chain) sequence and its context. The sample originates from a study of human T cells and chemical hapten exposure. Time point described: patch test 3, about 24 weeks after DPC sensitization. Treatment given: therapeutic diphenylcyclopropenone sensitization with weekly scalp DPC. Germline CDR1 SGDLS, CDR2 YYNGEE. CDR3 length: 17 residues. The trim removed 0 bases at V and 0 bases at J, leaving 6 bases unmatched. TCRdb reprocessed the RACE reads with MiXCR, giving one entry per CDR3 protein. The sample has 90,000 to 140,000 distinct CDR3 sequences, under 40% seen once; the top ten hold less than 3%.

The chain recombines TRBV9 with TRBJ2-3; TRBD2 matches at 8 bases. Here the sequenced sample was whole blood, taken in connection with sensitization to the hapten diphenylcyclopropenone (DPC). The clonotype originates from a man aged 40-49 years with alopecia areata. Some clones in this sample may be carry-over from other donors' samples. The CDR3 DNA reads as TGTGCCAGCAGCGTAGTTAGGCGGGAGGCTAGCACAGATACGCAGTATTTT. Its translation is CASSVVRREASTDTQYF.